This T cell receptor (beta chain) comes out of a study of OX40 agonist ivuxolimab in advanced cancers. The CDR3 spans 13 residues. J gave up 8 bases and V 7 bases, and 9 bases lay outside the gene matches. Germline CDR1 is MNHEY and CDR2 is SVGAGI. Repertoires were generated with immunoSEQ multiplex PCR, while TCRdb's copy carries only in-frame clones and drops some. Of 75,000 to 80,000 clones in the sample, around four fifths were seen once. Sequenced material: CD4+ or CD8+ T cells sorted from blood, taken in a trial of the OX40 agonist ivuxolimab. The V call is TRBV6-5, the J call TRBJ1-1; TRBD1 aligns across 8 bases. The TCR was taken from an adult with an advanced solid tumor such as melanoma, head and neck, liver or kidney cancer. The CDR3, as DNA: TGTGCCAGCACCATGGGGACAGGCCTCGAAGCTTTCTTT. This encodes CASTMGTGLEAFF.